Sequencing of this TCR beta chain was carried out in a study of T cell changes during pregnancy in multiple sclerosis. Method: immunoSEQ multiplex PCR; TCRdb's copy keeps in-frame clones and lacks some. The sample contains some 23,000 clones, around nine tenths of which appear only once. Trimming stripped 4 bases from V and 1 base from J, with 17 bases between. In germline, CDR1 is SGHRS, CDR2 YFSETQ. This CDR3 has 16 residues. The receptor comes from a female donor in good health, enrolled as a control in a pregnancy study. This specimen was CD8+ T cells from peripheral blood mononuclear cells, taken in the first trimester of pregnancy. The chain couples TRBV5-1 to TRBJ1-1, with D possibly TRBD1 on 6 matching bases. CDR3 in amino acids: CASSRGGGGGNTEAFF. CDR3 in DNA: TGCGCCAGCAGCCGGGGGGGCGGGGGAGGGAACACTGAAGCTTTCTTT.